This entry lists 29 T cell receptor beta chains sequenced from one sample in a study of TIL therapy for anti-PD-1-resistant metastatic lung cancer. The time point: pre-treatment sample, taken before nivolumab and TIL therapy. The libraries were made with immunoSEQ v3. The assay was immunoSEQ multiplex PCR, and TCRdb's table has in-frame clones only and misses some. The sample has about 55,000 clones, over 75% seen once. The input for sequencing was blood, taken at baseline. These receptors originate from a person aged 30 to 80 with non-small cell lung cancer.

This chain uses TRBV6-5 with TRBJ2-3; D uncertain. The CDR3 is 11 amino acids. The ends were cut back, 10 bases at V and 0 bases at J, with 5 bases in the middle. CDR1 MNHEY and CDR2 SVGAGI come from the germline V gene. The CDR3 region is CATKSTDTQYF. DNA of the CDR3: TGTGCCACTAAGAGCACAGATACGCAGTATTTT.

This clone was recorded only once. One end of the junction does not line up with germline, which may come from a read error. The V gene is TRBV2, the J gene TRBJ2-7; D assignment may be TRBD1 or TRBD2 (5 bases each). This CDR3 contains 12 residues. The germline V gene has CDR1 SNHLY and CDR2 FYNNEI. The CDR3 bases are TGTGCCGGCAGTGAAAGAGGGGTCGAGCAGTACTTC. Protein: CAGSERGVEQYF.

This chain joins TRBV4-1 and TRBJ2-5; D gene ambiguous. The germline V gene has CDR1 MGHRA and CDR2 YSYEKL. The CDR3 loop spans 14 amino acids. With 1 base removed from V and 7 bases from J, the gap between germline ends came to 13 bases. DNA of the CDR3: TGCGCCAGCAGCCAAGGGCCCCGGGTAGGGACCCAGTACTTC. This translates into CASSQGPRVGTQYF.

The rearrangement links TRBV18 to TRBJ1-3; possible D gene TRBD1, 5 bases. V lost 3 bases, J lost 0 bases, and 12 bases lay in between. This CDR3 spans 16 amino acids. Germline CDR1 KGHSH, CDR2 LQKENI. The CDR3 DNA reads TGTGCCAGCTCACCTTCTGGGGCGGCCTCTGGAAACACCATATATTTT. Translation: CASSPSGAASGNTIYF.

V gene TRBV28 combines with J gene TRBJ1-2; D ambiguous. Germline V gene lookup returns CDR1 MDHEN and CDR2 SYDVKM. The V end lost 2 bases, the J end lost 4 bases, and 5 bases lay between the germline ends. The CDR3 sequence is 12 residues long. CDR3 residues: CASSLMSYGYTF. The CDR3 DNA sequence: TGTGCCAGCAGTTTAATGAGCTATGGCTACACCTTC.

The chain links TRBV25-1 to TRBJ2-7; D might be TRBD1 (5 bases). This CDR3 has 12 residues. V lost 7 bases and J 7 bases, leaving 14 bases between the germline ends. Germline V gene lookup returns CDR1 MGHDK and CDR2 SYGVNS. CDR3 region: CASTGQPFEQYF. Written as DNA, the CDR3 is TGTGCCAGCACAGGACAACCTTTTGAGCAGTACTTC.

V and J are TRBV14 and TRBJ1-1; the D gene is possibly TRBD1 (6 bases). V lost 4 bases to trimming and J lost 10 bases, with 10 bases between them. CDR3 length equals 11 residues. The germline V gene encodes CDR1 SGHDN and CDR2 FVKESK. The CDR3: CASSLQGRAFF. DNA of the CDR3: TGTGCCAGCAGCCTACAGGGAAGAGCTTTCTTT.

V is TRBV24-1 and J is TRBJ1-4; 7 positions agree with TRBD1. Trimming took 3 bases from V and 5 from J; bases not matched to a gene: 8. The CDR3 consists of 16 residues. The germline CDR1 and CDR2 sequences are KGHDR and SFDVKD. This CDR3 reads CATSDATGTRNEKLFF. The CDR3 DNA follows: TGTGCCACCAGTGATGCGACAGGGACCCGCAATGAAAAACTGTTTTTT.

The sample holds one count of this clone. V usage is TRBV5-1 and J usage is TRBJ1-1, with a possible D match to TRBD1 (5 bases). Germline CDR1 is SGHRS and CDR2 is YFSETQ. The CDR3 totals 14 residues. V was cut by 3 bases and J by 2 bases, with 11 bases left in between. CDR3 sequence: CASSSGEVNTEAFF. The DNA for the CDR3 is TGCGCCAGCAGCTCGGGGGAGGTAAACACTGAAGCTTTCTTT.

The chain links TRBV27 to TRBJ2-7; D remains unclear. V was cut by 8 bases and J by 7 bases, with 12 bases left in between. CDR3 length: 11 amino acids. Germline V lookup: CDR1 MNHEY, CDR2 SMNVEV (reference sequence). CDR3 nucleotides: TGTGCCAGCTCCCAGCGAGTAGAGCAGTACTTC. Translation: CASSQRVEQYF.

This clone occurred once. This chain joins TRBV6-5 and TRBJ2-7; D unclear. The CDR3 has 15 residues. V shed 6 bases and J shed 2 bases, with 17 bases lying between them. The germline V gene has CDR1 MNHEY and CDR2 SVGAGI. This CDR3 is CASRTELRRAYEQYF. For the CDR3, the DNA is TGTGCCAGCAGAACTGAACTAAGACGGGCCTACGAGCAGTACTTC.

The J gene is TRBJ2-1, the V gene TRBV7-9; D might be TRBD1 (6 bases). The CDR3 contains 15 residues. V was shortened by 1 base and J by 1 base, with 8 bases between the two germline ends. Germline CDR1 SEHNR, CDR2 FQNEAQ (reference sequence). The CDR3 loop is CASSLVQGSYNEQFF. Here the CDR3 DNA reads TGTGCCAGCAGCTTAGTTCAGGGGTCCTACAATGAGCAGTTCTTC.

The rearrangement joins TRBV7-9 to TRBJ2-2; a possible D gene is TRBD2 (6 bases). From germline, CDR1 is SEHNR and CDR2 FQNEAQ (reference sequence). This CDR3 contains 14 residues. The V end was cut by 5 bases, the J end by 7 bases, with 14 bases between. The CDR3 bases are TGTGCCAGCAGCCCCCAAGGGCGGGACGGGGAGCTGTTTTTT. Protein: CASSPQGRDGELFF.

This chain connects TRBV30 to TRBJ1-5; D perhaps matches TRBD1 (5 bases). CDR1 and CDR2 (germline): GTSNPN, SVGIG (reference sequence). The CDR3 totals 13 residues. V lost 5 bases, J lost 3 bases, and 11 bases lay in between. As DNA, the CDR3 is TGTGCCTGGTCCGACAGTTCCAATCAGCCCCAGCATTTT. The encoded protein is CAWSDSSNQPQHF.

CDR3: CAWSPPEVRAGANVLTF. Written as DNA, the CDR3 is TGTGCCTGGAGTCCCCCTGAAGTAAGGGCTGGGGCCAACGTCCTGACTTTC. The chain carries TRBV30 and TRBJ2-6; D is ambiguous. Germline values: CDR1 GTSNPN, CDR2 SVGIG (reference sequence). The CDR3 runs 17 residues. Trimming stripped 2 bases from V and 2 bases from J, with 16 bases between.

This clone appeared once. The rearrangement uses TRBV2 and TRBJ2-3; 8 nucleotides agree with TRBD2. The CDR3 sequence is 16 residues long. CDR1 is SNHLY and CDR2 is FYNNEI in the germline V gene. J gave up 5 bases and V 5 bases, and 12 bases lay outside the gene matches. The CDR3 region is CASSYTSGFSLDTQYF. The CDR3 coding sequence is TGTGCCAGCAGTTATACTAGCGGTTTTTCTCTAGATACGCAGTATTTT.

In its sample, this clone was seen a few times. This chain joins TRBV6-2 or TRBV6-3 and TRBJ2-7, with 7 bases identical to TRBD1. This CDR3 is built from 14 residues. Germline lookup yields CDR1 MNHEY and CDR2 SVGEGT. The V gene end was trimmed by 2 bases and the J gene end by 3 bases; junction bases not matched to a gene: 4. The CDR3 sequence: CASSYRDSNYEQYF. In DNA, the CDR3 is TGTGCCAGCAGTTACCGGGACAGCAACTACGAGCAGTACTTC.

CDR3 DNA: TGTGCCAGCTCAGTCTCTAGCGGGAGCTTCTACAATGAGCAGTTCTTC. Translation gives CASSVSSGSFYNEQFF. This sequence joins TRBV18 and TRBJ2-1; TRBD2 matches at 10 bases. The ends lost 5 bases at V and 3 bases at J; junction bases unmatched: 7. Germline V gene sequence: CDR1 KGHSH, CDR2 LQKENI. The length of the CDR3 is 16 residues.

Notes on this clone: Other DNA sequences in this sample translate to the same CDR3. The V and J genes are TRBV2 and TRBJ2-5, with D uncertain. Looked up from germline, CDR1 is SNHLY and CDR2 is FYNNEI. The CDR3 length is 12 residues. V was cut by 5 bases and J by 2 bases, with 6 bases left in between. The CDR3 nucleotides are TGTGCCAGCAGTAGGGAACAAGAGACCCAGTACTTC. Translation: CASSREQETQYF.

The chain uses TRBV3-1 (or the pseudogene TRBV3-2) and TRBJ2-3, with D perhaps TRBD1 (8 bases). Germline values: CDR1 LGHDT, CDR2 YNNKEL (reference sequence). The V end was cut by 4 bases, the J end by 6 bases, with 20 bases between. This CDR3 is built from 16 residues. The CDR3 loop reads CASSLLQGGYSDTQYF. In DNA form, the CDR3 reads TGTGCCAGCAGCCTTTTACAGGGGGGGTATTCGGATACGCAGTATTTT.

The rearrangement uses TRBV5-1 and TRBJ2-1; D tentatively fits TRBD1 or TRBD2 (5 bases each). Trimming took 3 bases from V and 2 from J, leaving 15 bases between them. The V gene's germline CDR1 is SGHRS and CDR2 YFSETQ. The CDR3 length is 16 residues. The CDR3 is CASSSPGTVPYNEQFF. The CDR3 bases are TGCGCCAGCAGCTCCCCCGGGACCGTTCCCTACAATGAGCAGTTCTTC. Based on the CDR3 plus reference TRBV5-1 and TRBJ2-1, the full variable domain is KAGVTQTPRYLIKTRGQQVTLSCSPISGHRSVSWYQQTPGQGLQFLFEYFSETQRNKGNFPGRFSGRQFSNSRSEMNVSTLELGDSALYLCASSSPGTVPYNEQFFGPGTRLTVL.

The V gene is TRBV28, the J gene TRBJ2-3; 11 bases agree with TRBD2. With 6 bases clipped from V and 1 base from J, the junction kept 6 bases outside the gene matches. Germline V gives CDR1 MDHEN, CDR2 SYDVKM. The CDR3 has 16 residues. CDR3 in amino acids: CASRTSGIFGTDTQYF. Here the CDR3 DNA reads TGTGCCAGCAGGACTAGCGGGATCTTCGGCACAGATACGCAGTATTTT.

This clone has a handful of counts. The chain has TRBV5-1 and TRBJ2-2; 10 positions match TRBD1. The CDR3 is 15 residues long. CDR1 and CDR2 from the germline V gene are SGHRS and YFSETQ. J gave up 5 bases and V 7 bases, and 8 bases lay outside the gene matches. The CDR3 loop reads CASRTGTGVTGELFF. The CDR3 DNA is TGCGCCAGCCGGACCGGGACAGGGGTGACCGGGGAGCTGTTTTTT.

The chain links TRBV28 to TRBJ2-2, with TRBD2 matching 8 bases. V was pared by 7 bases and J by 1 base, with 11 bases of the junction left unmatched. Per germline, CDR1 MDHEN and CDR2 SYDVKM. CDR3 length: 17 residues. The CDR3 bases are TGTGCCAGCACTTCTTCTGCTAGCGGGTGGAACACCGGGGAGCTGTTTTTT. Translating it yields CASTSSASGWNTGELFF. Using reference TRBV28 and TRBJ2-2 for the parts outside the CDR3, the full variable domain is DVKVTQSSRYLVKRTGEKVFLECVQDMDHENMFWYRQDPGLGLRLIYFSYDVKMKEKGDIPEGYSVSREKKERFSLILESASTNQTSMYLCASTSSASGWNTGELFFGEGSRLTVL.

The chain combines TRBV3-1 (or the pseudogene TRBV3-2) with TRBJ2-3; D uncertain. The CDR3 totals 14 residues. The germline V gene has CDR1 LGHDT and CDR2 YNNKEL (reference sequence). V lost 0 bases, J lost 0 bases, and 4 bases lay in between. Written as DNA, the CDR3 is TGTGCCAGCAGCCAAGAGACTAGCACAGATACGCAGTATTTT. Its protein product is CASSQETSTDTQYF.

Only a few counts were recorded for this clone. V usage is TRBV30 and J usage is TRBJ2-2; D gene unclear. The CDR3 is made up of 14 amino acids. Germline V gene lookup returns CDR1 GTSNPN and CDR2 SVGIG (reference sequence). Deletions cut 4 bases from V and 0 bases from J, with 9 bases between. The CDR3 DNA reads TGTGCCTGGATGAGGTCCCCGAACACCGGGGAGCTGTTTTTT. This encodes CAWMRSPNTGELFF.

The chain has TRBV20-1 and TRBJ1-6, with 7 bases identical to TRBD1. This CDR3 spans 17 amino acids. The V gene's germline CDR1 is DFQATT and CDR2 SNEGSKA (reference sequence). With V trimmed by 3 bases and J by 6 bases, 14 bases remained unmatched. The DNA for the CDR3 is TGCAGTGCTAGTTTAAGCGTGCGACAGGGTTTTAATTCACCCCTCCACTTT. Amino acid sequence: CSASLSVRQGFNSPLHF.

The rearrangement uses TRBV4-3 and TRBJ2-2; 9 bases are shared with TRBD2. Per germline, CDR1 LGHNA and CDR2 YSLEER. V lost 2 bases, J lost 7 bases, and 8 bases stayed unmatched. This CDR3 comprises 16 residues. CDR3 sequence reads: CASSQSASGDYGELFF. CDR3 sequence (DNA): TGCGCCAGCAGCCAATCTGCTAGCGGGGATTACGGGGAGCTGTTTTTT.

This clone turned up a few times. J is TRBJ2-2 and V is TRBV7-9; D call uncertain. In germline, CDR1 is SEHNR, CDR2 FQNEAQ (reference sequence). The CDR3 has 11 residues. Trimming left V 6 bases short and J 3 bases short, with 2 bases between. In DNA, the CDR3 is TGTGCCAGCAGTTACACCGGGGAGCTGTTTTTT. Translating it yields CASSYTGELFF.